The clone carrying this TCR beta chain has a single count. Produced via immunoSEQ multiplex PCR; TCRdb's table is partial and in-frame only. The sample comprises over 85,000 clones, approximately 86% of which are singletons, and over 5% rests with the top ten. The CDR3 is 16 amino acids. V was pared by 5 bases and J by 4 bases, with 7 bases of the junction left unmatched. Germline V gene lookup returns CDR1 LGHNT and CDR2 FRNRAP. The sample originates from a study of blood T cell repertoires in COVID-19. The chain combines TRBV12-5 with TRBJ2-5, with 13 bases identical to TRBD2. Sequences were obtained from peripheral blood. This TCR was sampled from a man aged 40-49 years with acute or convalescent COVID-19. The CDR3: CASGPPGLAGRETQYF. The CDR3 DNA sequence: TGTGCTAGTGGTCCGCCGGGACTAGCGGGACGAGAGACCCAGTACTTC.